This T cell receptor (beta chain) was captured by sequencing in a study of shared clonotypes between healthy human individuals. Turning to the study itself: The study drew on a couple of women and a few men aged 18 to 49 as donors.

Notes on this clone: A far larger clone is just one base off, so this is likely a read error.

Donors had no recently reported acute infections or vaccinations and were HIV-negative. Only Caucasian adults living in Nashville, Tennessee made up the donor group. In germline, CDR1 is LNHDA, CDR2 SQIVND (reference sequence). The CDR3 contains 16 residues. Ten immunoSEQ deep assay plates were used to sequence unsorted PBMC DNA. Clones were read by immunoSEQ multiplex PCR, and TCRdb kept only the in-frame ones, dropping some. This table has some 530,000 clones, roughly 80% appearing once. The chain is built from TRBV19 and TRBJ2-2; D may be TRBD1 (6 bases). This TCR came from a woman in her thirties or forties in good health. Some clones in this sample may be carry-over from other donors' samples. Material for sequencing was PBMCs. The CDR3 is CASSTPGHVGTVELFF. CDR3 DNA sequence: TGTGCCAGTAGTACCCCGGGACATGTCGGCACCGTGGAGCTGTTTTTT.